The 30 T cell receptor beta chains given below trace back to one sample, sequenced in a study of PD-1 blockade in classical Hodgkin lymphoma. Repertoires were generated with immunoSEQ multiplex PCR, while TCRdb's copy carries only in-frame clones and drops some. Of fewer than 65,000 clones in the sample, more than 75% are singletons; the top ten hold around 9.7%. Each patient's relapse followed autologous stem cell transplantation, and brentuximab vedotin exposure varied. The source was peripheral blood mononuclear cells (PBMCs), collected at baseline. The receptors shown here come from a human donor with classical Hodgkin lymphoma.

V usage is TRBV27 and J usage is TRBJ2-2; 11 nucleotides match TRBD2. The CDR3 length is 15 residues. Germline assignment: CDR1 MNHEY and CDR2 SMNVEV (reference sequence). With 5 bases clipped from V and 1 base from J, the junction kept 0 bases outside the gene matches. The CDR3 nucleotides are TGTGCCAGCAGTCTAGCGGGGGGGAACACCGGGGAGCTGTTTTTT. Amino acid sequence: CASSLAGGNTGELFF.

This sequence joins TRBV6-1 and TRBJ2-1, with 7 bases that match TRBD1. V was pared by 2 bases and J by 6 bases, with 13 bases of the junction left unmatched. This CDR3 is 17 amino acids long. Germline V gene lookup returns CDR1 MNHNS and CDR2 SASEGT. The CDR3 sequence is CASSEKRFIDRVNEQFF. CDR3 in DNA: TGTGCCAGCAGTGAAAAGAGGTTTATAGACAGGGTCAATGAGCAGTTCTTC.

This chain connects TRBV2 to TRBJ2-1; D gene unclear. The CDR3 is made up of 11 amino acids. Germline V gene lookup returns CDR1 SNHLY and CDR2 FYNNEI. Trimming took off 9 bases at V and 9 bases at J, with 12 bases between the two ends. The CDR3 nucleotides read TGTGCCAGTCAGACAAGTGTTGAGCAGTTCTTC. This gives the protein CASQTSVEQFF.

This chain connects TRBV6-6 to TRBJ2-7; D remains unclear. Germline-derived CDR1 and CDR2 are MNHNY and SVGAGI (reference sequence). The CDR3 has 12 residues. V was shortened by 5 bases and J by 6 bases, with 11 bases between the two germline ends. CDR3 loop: CASSDVGGEQYF. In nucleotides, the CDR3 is TGTGCCAGCAGTGACGTGGGTGGCGAGCAGTACTTC.

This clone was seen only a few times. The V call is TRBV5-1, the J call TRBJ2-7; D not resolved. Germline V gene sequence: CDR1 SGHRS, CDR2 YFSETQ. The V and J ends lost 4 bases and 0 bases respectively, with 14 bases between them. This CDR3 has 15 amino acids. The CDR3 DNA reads TGCGCCAGCAGCGCAGAAGGACGTCTCTCCTACGAGCAGTACTTC. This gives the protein CASSAEGRLSYEQYF.

CDR3 sequence reads: CASSLATNGGMGEAFF. The DNA of the CDR3 is TGTGCCAGCAGCTTGGCCACAAATGGGGGGATGGGTGAAGCTTTCTTT. The rearrangement joins TRBV7-8 to TRBJ1-1; D perhaps matches TRBD1 (5 bases). The V gene lost 3 bases and the J gene lost 7 bases, with 21 bases spanning the gap. Per the germline V gene, CDR1 is SGHVS and CDR2 is FQNEAQ. The length of the CDR3 is 16 residues.

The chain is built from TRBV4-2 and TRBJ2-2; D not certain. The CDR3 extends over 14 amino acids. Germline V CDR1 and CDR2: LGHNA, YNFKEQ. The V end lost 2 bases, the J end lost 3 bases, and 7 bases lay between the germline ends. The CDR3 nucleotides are TGTGCCAGCAGCCAACAGCAGGACACCGGGGAGCTGTTTTTT. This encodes CASSQQQDTGELFF.

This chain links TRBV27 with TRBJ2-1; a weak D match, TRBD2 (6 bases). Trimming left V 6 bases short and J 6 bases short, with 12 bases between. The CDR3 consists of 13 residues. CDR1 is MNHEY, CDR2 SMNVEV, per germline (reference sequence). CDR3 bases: TGTGCCAGCAGGACTGGAGCGGGCAATGAGCAGTTCTTC. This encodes CASRTGAGNEQFF.

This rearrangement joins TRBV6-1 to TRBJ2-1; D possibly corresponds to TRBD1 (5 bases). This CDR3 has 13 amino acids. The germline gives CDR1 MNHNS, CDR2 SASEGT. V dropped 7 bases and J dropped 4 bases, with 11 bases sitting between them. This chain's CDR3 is CASMETEYNEQFF. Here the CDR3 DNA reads TGTGCCAGCATGGAGACAGAGTACAATGAGCAGTTCTTC.

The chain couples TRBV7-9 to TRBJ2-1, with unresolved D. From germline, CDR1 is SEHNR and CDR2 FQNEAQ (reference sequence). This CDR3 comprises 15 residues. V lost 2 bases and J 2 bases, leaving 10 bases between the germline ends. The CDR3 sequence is CASSLQVGPYNEQFF. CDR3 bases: TGTGCCAGCAGCTTACAGGTTGGGCCCTACAATGAGCAGTTCTTC.

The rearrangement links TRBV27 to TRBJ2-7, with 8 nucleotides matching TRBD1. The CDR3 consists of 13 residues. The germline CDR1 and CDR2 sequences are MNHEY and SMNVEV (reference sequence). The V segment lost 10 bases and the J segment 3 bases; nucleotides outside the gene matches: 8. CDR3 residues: CATSRTGRYEQYF. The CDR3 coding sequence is TGTGCCACTAGCCGGACAGGGCGCTACGAGCAGTACTTC.

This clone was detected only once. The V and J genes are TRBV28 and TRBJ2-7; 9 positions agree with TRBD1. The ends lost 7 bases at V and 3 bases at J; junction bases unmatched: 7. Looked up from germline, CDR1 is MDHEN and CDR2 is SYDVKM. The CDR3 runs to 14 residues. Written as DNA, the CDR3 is TGTGCCAGCAACCACAGGGGGCGGCACTACGAGCAGTACTTC. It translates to CASNHRGRHYEQYF.

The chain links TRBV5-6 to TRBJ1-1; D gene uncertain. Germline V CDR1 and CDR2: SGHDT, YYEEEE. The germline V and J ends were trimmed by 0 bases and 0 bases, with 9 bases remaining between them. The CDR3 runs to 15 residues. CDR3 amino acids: CASSLASGMNTEAFF. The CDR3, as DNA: TGTGCCAGCAGCTTGGCCTCAGGAATGAACACTGAAGCTTTCTTT.

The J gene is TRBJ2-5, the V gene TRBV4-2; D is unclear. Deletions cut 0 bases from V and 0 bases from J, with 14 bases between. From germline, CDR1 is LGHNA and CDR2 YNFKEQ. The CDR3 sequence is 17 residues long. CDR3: CASSQDGIAPYQETQYF. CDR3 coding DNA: TGTGCCAGCAGCCAAGATGGGATAGCACCGTACCAAGAGACCCAGTACTTC.

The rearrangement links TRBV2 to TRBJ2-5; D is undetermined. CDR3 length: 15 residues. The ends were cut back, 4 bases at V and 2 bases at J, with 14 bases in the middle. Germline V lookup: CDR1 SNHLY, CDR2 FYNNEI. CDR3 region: CASSGKVSPQETQYF. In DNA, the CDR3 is TGTGCCAGCAGTGGTAAAGTCTCTCCTCAAGAGACCCAGTACTTC.

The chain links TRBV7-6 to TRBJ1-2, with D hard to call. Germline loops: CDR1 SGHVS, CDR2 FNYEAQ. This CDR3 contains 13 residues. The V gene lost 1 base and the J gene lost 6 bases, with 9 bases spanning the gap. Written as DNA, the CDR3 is TGTGCCAGCAGCTTAGTGGGGTGGGATGGCTACACCTTC. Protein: CASSLVGWDGYTF.

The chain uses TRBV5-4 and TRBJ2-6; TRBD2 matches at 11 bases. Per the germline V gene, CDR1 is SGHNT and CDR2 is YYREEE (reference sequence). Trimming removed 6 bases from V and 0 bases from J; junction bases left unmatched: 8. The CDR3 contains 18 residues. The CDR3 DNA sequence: TGTGCCAGCACCTTCGAGACTAGCGGGATCTCTGGGGCCAACGTCCTGACTTTC. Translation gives CASTFETSGISGANVLTF.

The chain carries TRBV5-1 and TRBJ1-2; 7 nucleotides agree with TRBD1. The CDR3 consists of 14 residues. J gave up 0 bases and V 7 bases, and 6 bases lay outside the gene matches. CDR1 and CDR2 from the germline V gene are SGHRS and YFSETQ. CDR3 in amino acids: CASCLDRANYGYTF. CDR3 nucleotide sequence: TGCGCCAGCTGTCTCGACAGGGCTAACTATGGCTACACCTTC.

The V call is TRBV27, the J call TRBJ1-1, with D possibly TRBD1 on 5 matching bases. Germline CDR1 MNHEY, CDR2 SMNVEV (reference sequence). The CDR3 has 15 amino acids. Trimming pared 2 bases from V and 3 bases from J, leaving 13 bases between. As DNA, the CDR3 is TGTGCCAGCAGTTTAGGAATCGGGGGGGACACTGAAGCTTTCTTT. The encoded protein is CASSLGIGGDTEAFF.

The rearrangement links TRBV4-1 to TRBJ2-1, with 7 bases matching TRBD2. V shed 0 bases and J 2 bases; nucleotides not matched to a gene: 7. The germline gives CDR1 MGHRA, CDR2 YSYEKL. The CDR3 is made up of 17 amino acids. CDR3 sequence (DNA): TGCGCCAGCAGCCAAGAGTCCTGGGGGGGAACCTACAATGAGCAGTTCTTC. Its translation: CASSQESWGGTYNEQFF.

CDR3 nucleotides: TGTGCCGCTGGGGCTTTCTCCTACAATGAGCAGTTCTTC. Amino acid sequence: CAAGAFSYNEQFF. This rearrangement joins TRBV18 to TRBJ2-1; D might be TRBD1 (5 bases). Germline CDR1 and CDR2: KGHSH and LQKENI. Trimming took off 11 bases at V and 0 bases at J, with 11 bases between the two ends. This CDR3 has 13 residues.

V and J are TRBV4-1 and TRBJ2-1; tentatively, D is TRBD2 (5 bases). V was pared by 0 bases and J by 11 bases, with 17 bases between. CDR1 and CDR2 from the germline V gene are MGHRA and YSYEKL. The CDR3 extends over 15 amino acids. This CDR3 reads CASSQDNLGVAKQFF. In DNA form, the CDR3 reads TGCGCCAGCAGCCAAGACAATCTGGGAGTCGCCAAGCAGTTCTTC.

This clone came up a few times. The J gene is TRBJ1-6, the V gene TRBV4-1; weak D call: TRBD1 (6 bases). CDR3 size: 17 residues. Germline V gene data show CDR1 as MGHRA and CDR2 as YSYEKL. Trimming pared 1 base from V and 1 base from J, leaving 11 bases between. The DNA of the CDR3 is TGCGCCAGCAGCCAAGCCAGGGGCGAATCCTATAATTCACCCCTCCACTTT. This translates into CASSQARGESYNSPLHF.

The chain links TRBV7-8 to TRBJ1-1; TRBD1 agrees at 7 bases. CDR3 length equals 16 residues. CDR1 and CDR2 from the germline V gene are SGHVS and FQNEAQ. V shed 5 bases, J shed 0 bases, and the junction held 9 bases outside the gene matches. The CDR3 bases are TGTGCCAGCAGCCAAGACAGGGATAATATGAACACTGAAGCTTTCTTT. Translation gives CASSQDRDNMNTEAFF.

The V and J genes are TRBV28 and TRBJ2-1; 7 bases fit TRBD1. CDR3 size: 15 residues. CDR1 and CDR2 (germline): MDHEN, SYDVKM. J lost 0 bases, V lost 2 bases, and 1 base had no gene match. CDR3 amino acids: CASSLRGPSYNEQFF. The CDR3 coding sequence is TGTGCCAGCAGTTTAAGGGGGCCCTCCTACAATGAGCAGTTCTTC.

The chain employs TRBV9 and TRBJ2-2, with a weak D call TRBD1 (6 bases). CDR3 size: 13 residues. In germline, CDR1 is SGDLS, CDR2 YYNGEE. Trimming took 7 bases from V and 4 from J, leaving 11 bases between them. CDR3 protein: CASQGLVTGELFF. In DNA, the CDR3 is TGTGCCAGCCAGGGGTTGGTCACCGGGGAGCTGTTTTTT.

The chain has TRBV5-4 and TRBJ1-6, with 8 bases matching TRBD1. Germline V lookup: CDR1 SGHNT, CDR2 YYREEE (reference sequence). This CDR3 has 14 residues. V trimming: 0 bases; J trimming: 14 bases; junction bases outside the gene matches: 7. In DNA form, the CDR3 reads TGTGCCAGCAGCTTGGCCGGGACAGGACAGGCCCTCCACTTT. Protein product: CASSLAGTGQALHF.

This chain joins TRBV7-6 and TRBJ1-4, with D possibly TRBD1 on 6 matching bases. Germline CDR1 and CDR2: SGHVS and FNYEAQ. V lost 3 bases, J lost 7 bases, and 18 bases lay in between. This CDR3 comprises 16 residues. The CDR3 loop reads CASSFAVPGEGEKLFF. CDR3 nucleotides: TGTGCCAGCAGCTTTGCGGTCCCAGGGGAGGGTGAAAAACTGTTTTTT.

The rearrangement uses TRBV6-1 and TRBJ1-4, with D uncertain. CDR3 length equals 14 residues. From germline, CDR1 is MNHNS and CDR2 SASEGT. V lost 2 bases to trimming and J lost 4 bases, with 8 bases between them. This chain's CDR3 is CASSERGGNEKLFF. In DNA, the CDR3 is TGTGCCAGCAGTGAACGGGGAGGTAATGAAAAACTGTTTTTT.

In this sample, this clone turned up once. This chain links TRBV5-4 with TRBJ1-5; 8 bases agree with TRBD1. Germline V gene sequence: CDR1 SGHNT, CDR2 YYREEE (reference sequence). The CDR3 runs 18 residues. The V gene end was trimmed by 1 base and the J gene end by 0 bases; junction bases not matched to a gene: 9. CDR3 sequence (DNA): TGTGCCAGCAGCTTGATCCCTCGACAGGGGTATAGCAATCAGCCCCAGCATTTT. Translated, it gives CASSLIPRQGYSNQPQHF.